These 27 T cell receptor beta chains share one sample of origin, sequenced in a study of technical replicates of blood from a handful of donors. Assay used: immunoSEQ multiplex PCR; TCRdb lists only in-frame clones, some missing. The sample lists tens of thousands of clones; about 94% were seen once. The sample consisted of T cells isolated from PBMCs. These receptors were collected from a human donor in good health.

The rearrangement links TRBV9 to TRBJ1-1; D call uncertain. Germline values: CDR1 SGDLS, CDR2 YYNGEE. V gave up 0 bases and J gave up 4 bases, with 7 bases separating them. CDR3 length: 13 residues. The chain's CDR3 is CASSVAELTEAFF. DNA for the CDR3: TGTGCCAGCAGCGTAGCGGAGCTCACTGAAGCTTTCTTT. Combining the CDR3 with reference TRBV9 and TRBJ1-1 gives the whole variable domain DSGVTQTPKHLITATGQRVTLRCSPRSGDLSVYWYQQSLDQGLQFLIQYYNGEERAKGNILERFSAQQFPDLHSELNLSSLELGDSALYFCASSVAELTEAFFGQGTRLTVV.

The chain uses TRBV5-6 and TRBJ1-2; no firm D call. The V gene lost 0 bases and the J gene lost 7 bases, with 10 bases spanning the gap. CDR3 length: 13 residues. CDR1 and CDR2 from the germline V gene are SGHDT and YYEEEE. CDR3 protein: CASSLAGWGGYTF. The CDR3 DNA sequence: TGTGCCAGCAGCTTGGCGGGGTGGGGTGGCTACACCTTC.

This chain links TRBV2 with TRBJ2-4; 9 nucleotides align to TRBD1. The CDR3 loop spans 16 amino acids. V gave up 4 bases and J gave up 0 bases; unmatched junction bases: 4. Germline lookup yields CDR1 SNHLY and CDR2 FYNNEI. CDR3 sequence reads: CASSGNRGLAKNIQYF. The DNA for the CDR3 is TGTGCCAGCAGTGGGAACAGGGGGCTAGCCAAAAACATTCAGTACTTC.

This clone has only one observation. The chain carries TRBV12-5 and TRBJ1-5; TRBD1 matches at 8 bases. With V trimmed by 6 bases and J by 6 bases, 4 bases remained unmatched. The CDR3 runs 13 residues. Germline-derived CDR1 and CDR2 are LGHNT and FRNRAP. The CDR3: CASGPGGGQPQHF. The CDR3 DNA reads TGTGCTAGTGGCCCAGGGGGCGGTCAGCCCCAGCATTTT.

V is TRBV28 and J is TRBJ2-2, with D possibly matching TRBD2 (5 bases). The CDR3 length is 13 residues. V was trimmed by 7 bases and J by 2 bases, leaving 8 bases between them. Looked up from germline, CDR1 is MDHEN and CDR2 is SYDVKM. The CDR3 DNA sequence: TGTGCCAGCATGGGAGATAACACCGGGGAGCTGTTTTTT. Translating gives CASMGDNTGELFF.

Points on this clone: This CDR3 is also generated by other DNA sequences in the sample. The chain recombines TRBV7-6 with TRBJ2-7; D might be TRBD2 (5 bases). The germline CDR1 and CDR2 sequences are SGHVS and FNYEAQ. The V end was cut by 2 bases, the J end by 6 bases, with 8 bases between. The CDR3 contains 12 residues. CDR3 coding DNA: TGTGCCAGCAGCTTACCGGAGGCCGAGCAGTACTTC. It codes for CASSLPEAEQYF.

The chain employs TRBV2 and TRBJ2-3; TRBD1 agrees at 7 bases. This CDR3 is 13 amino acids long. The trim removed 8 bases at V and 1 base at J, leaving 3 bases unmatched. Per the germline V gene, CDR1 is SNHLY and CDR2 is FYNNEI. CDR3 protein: CASLGQGTDTQYF. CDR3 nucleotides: TGTGCCAGCCTAGGACAGGGCACAGATACGCAGTATTTT.

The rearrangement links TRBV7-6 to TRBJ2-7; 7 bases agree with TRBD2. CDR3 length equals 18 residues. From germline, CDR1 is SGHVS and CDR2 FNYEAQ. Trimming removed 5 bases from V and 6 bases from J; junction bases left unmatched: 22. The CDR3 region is CASSPRVEGREPWIEQYF. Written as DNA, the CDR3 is TGTGCCAGCAGCCCTAGAGTTGAAGGGAGGGAACCGTGGATCGAGCAGTACTTC. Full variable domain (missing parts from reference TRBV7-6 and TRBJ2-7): GAGVSQSPRYKVTKRGQDVALRCDPISGHVSLYWYRQALGQGPEFLTYFNYEAQQDKSGLPNDRFSAERPEGSISTLTIQRTEQRDSAMYRCASSPRVEGREPWIEQYFGPGTRLTVT.

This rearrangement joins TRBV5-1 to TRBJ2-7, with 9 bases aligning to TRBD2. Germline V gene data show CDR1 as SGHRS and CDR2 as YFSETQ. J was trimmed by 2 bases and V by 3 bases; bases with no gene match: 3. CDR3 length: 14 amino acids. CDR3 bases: TGCGCCAGCAGCTGGTTAGCGGGAGCCTACGAGCAGTACTTC. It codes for CASSWLAGAYEQYF.

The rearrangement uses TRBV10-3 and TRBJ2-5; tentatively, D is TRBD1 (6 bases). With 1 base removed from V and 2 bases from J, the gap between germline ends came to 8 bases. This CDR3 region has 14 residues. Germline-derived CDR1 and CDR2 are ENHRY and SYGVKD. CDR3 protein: CAISELGGQETQYF. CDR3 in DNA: TGTGCCATCAGTGAGTTAGGGGGTCAAGAGACCCAGTACTTC.

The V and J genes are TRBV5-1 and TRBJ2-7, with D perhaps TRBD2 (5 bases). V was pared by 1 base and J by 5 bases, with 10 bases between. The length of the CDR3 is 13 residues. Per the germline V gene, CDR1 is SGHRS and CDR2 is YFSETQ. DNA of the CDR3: TGCGCCAGCAGCTTGACGGGGATGGACGAGCAGTACTTC. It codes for CASSLTGMDEQYF. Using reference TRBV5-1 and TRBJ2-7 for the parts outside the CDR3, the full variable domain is KAGVTQTPRYLIKTRGQQVTLSCSPISGHRSVSWYQQTPGQGLQFLFEYFSETQRNKGNFPGRFSGRQFSNSRSEMNVSTLELGDSALYLCASSLTGMDEQYFGPGTRLTVT.

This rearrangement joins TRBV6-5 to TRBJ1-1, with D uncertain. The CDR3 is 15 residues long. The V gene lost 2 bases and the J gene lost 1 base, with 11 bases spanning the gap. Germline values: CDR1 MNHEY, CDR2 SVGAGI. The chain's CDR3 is CASSYRSRPNTEAFF. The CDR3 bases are TGTGCCAGCAGTTACAGGAGTAGGCCGAACACTGAAGCTTTCTTT.

Here the CDR3 DNA reads TGTGCCAGCAGCCCCCCCTTTTGGCGGGAAGTCTCCTACGAGCAGTACTTC. Translating gives CASSPPFWREVSYEQYF. V and J are TRBV28 and TRBJ2-7; D may be TRBD2 (6 bases). The V end was cut by 6 bases, the J end by 0 bases, with 21 bases between. The length of the CDR3 is 17 residues. Germline CDR1 is MDHEN and CDR2 is SYDVKM.

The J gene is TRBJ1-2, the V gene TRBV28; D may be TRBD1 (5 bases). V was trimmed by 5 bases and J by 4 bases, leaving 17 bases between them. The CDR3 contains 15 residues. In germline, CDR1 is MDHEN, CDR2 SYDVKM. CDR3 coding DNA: TGTGCCAGCAGTCGAAGACAGTACTCTCGCTATGGCTACACCTTC. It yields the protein CASSRRQYSRYGYTF.

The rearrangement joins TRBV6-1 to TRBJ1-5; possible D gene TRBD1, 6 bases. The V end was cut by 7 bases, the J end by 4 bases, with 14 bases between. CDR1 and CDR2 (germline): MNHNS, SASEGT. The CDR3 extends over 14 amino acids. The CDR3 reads CASNTGQMNQPQHF. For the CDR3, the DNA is TGTGCCAGCAACACCGGACAGATGAATCAGCCCCAGCATTTT.

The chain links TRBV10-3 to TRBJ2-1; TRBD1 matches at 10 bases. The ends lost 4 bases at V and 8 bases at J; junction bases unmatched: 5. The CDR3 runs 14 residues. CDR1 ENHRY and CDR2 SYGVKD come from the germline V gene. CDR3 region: CAISVPGQGHEQFF. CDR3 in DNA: TGTGCCATCAGTGTACCGGGACAGGGGCATGAGCAGTTCTTC.

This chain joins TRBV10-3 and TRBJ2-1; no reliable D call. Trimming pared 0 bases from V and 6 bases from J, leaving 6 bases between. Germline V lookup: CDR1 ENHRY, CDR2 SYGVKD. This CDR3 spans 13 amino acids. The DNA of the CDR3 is TGTGCCATCAGTGAGTCGGCAGTCAATGAGCAGTTCTTC. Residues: CAISESAVNEQFF.

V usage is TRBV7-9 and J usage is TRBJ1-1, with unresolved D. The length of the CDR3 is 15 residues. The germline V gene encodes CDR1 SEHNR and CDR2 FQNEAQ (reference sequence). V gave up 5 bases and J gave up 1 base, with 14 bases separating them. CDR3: CASSPRARENTEAFF. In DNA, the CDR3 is TGTGCCAGCAGCCCGAGAGCGCGGGAGAACACTGAAGCTTTCTTT.

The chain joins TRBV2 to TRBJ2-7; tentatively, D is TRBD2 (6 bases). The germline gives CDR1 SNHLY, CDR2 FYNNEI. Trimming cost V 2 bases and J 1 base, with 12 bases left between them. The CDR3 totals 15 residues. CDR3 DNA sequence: TGTGCCAGCAGTGAACGACTAGTAGAATCCTACGAGCAGTACTTC. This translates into CASSERLVESYEQYF.

In DNA, the CDR3 is TGTGCCAGCAGCTTATCCAGCGGGGGGCTATCCTACGAGCAGTACTTC. Translated, it gives CASSLSSGGLSYEQYF. The rearrangement uses TRBV11-2 and TRBJ2-7; 9 bases fit TRBD2. CDR1 is SGHAT, CDR2 FQNNGV, per germline. J was trimmed by 1 base and V by 2 bases; bases with no gene match: 6. The CDR3 covers 16 residues.

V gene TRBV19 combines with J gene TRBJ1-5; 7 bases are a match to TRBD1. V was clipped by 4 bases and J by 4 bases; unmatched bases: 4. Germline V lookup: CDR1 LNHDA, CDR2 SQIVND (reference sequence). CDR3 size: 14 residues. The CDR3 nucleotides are TGTGCCAGTAGTAGGACGGACAGGAATCAGCCCCAGCATTTT. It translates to CASSRTDRNQPQHF.

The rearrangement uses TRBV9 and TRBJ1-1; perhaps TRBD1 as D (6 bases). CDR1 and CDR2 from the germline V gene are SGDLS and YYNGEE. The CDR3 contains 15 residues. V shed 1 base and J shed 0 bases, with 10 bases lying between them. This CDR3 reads CASSVTGTLNTEAFF. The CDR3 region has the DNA TGTGCCAGCAGCGTAACAGGGACCCTGAACACTGAAGCTTTCTTT.

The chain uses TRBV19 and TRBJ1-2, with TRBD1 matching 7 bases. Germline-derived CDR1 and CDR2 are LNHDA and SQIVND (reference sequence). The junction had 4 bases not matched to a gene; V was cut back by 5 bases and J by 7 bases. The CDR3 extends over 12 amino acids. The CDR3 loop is CASSPTGVGYTF. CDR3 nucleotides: TGTGCCAGTAGTCCTACAGGGGTTGGCTACACCTTC.

CDR3 DNA: TGTGCCAGCAGCCGGACAGGGGTAATAAACTATGGCTACACCTTC. Translated, it gives CASSRTGVINYGYTF. This sequence joins TRBV6-5 and TRBJ1-2, with TRBD1 identical over 9 bases. Per germline, CDR1 MNHEY and CDR2 SVGAGI. The CDR3 runs 15 residues. Trimming removed 6 bases from V and 2 bases from J; junction bases left unmatched: 7.

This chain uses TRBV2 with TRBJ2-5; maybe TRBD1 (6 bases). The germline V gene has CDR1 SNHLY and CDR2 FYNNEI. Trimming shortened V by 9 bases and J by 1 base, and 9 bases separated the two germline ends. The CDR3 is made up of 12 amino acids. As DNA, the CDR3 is TGTGCCAGGGAGGACAGCCAAGAGACCCAGTACTTC. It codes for CAREDSQETQYF.

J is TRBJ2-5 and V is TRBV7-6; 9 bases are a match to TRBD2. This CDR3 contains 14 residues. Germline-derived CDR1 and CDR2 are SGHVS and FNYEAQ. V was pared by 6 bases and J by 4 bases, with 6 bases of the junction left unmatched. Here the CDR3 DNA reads TGTGCCAGCAGATCGACTAGCGGAATAGAGACCCAGTACTTC. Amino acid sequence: CASRSTSGIETQYF.

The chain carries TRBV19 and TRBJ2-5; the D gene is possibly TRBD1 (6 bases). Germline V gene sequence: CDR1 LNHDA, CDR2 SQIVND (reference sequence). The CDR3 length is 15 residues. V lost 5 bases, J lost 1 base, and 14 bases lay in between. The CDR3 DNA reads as TGTGCCAGTAGTCTGAGGACAGTTGCCCAAGAGACCCAGTACTTC. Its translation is CASSLRTVAQETQYF.